Listed here is a single TCR beta chain. Trimming removed 2 bases from V and 4 bases from J; junction bases left unmatched: 10. Germline loops: CDR1 SQVTM, CDR2 ANQGSEA. This CDR3 comprises 15 residues. This entry is derived from a study of blood T cells in healthy people across ages. Overall study: For every two T cells, template switching captured about one barcoded beta molecule.

A second PCR of about 7 to 11 cycles used a sample-barcoded 5' primer and a J-beta primer mix. TCRdb re-called the 5' RACE reads through MiXCR, storing one row per CDR3 protein. The sample has some 1,500,000 distinct CDR3 sequences; 40% to 45% are singletons. The sequencing input was blood. The receptor was derived from a woman aged 18-30 years in good health. This rearrangement joins TRBV29-1 to TRBJ1-2; 7 bases fit TRBD1. The CDR3 DNA reads as TGCAGCGTTGAAAATTTAGGGGGCGTTCGCTATGGCTACACCTTC. Translation gives CSVENLGGVRYGYTF.